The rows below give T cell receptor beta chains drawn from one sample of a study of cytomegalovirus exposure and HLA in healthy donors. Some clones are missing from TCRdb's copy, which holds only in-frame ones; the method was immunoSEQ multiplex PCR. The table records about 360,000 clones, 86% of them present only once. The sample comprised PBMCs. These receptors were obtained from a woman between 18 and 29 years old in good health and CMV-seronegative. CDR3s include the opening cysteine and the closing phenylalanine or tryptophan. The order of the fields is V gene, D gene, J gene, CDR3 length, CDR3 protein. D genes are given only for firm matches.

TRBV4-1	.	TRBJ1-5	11	CASSHNRVLHF
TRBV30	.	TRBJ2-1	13	CAGGRRAYNEQFF
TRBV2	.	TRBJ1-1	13	CASSEALGVEAFF
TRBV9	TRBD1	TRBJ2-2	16	CASSRMAGQGTGELFF
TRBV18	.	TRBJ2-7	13	CASSSRQRGEQYF
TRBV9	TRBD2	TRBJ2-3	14	CASSNRGGADTQYF
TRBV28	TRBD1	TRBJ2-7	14	CASGTGFGSYEQYF
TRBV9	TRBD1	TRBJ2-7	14	CASSPWTGDYEQYF
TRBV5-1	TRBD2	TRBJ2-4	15	CASSLAGLEDDIQYF
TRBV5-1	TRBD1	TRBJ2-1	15	CASTDLGQGIREQFF
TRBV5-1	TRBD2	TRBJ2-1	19	CASSSYPDLGLAGGNEQFF
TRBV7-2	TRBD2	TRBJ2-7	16	CASSLEGSGSPYEQYF
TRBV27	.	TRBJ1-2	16	CASSLFGDPRRYGYTF
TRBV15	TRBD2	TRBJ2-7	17	CAGPRQPTSGKAYEQYF
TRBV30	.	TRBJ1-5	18	CAWSHRGTLLYSNQPQHF
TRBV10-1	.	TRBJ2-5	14	CASSISGLQETQYF
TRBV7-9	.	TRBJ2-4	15	CASRPKGFEVDIQYF
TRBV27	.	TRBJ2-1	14	CASSLSAGNNEQFF
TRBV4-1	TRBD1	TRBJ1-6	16	CASSPVAGQGNSPLHF
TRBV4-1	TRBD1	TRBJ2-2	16	CASSRKGQQNTGELFF
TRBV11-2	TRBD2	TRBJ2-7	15	CASSSGLAGVYEQYF
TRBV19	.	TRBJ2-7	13	CASSWTPSYEQYF
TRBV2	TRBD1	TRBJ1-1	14	CASSPGQGASEAFF
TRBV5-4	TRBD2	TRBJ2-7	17	CASSPSTSGGFSYEQYF
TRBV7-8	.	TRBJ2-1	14	CASSFGSTYNEQFF
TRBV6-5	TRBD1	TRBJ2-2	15	CASSRGQRHTGELFF
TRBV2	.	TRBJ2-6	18	CASSGRSGGNSGANVLTF
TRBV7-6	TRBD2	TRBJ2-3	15	CASTQAGESTDTQYF
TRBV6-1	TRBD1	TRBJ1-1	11	CASSSTGMAFF
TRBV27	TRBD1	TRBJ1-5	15	CASSSGQVPTGPQHF
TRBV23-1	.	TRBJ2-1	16	CASSQSGGDRSNEQFF
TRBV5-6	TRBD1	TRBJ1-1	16	CASSLAVDRVDTEAFF
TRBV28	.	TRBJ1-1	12	CASWQGGTEAFF
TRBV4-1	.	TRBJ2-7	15	CASSQSAVTSYEQYF
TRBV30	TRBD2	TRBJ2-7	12	CAWSPSTSGVAF
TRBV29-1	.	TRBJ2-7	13	CSVGKQVGGEQYF
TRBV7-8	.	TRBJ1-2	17	CASSLSLMKRVNYGYTF
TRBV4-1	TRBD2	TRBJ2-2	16	CASSQKGRTSGGELFF
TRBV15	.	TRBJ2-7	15	CATSRDGGSSYEQYF
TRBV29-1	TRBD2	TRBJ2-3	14	CSAQLAVLADTQYF
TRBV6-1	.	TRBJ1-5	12	CASSQGSQPQHF
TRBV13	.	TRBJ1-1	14	CASSPEGSNTEAFF
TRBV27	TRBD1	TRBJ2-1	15	CASSFTGGPYFEQFF
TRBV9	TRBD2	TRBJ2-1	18	CASSEKPGLADFYNEQFF
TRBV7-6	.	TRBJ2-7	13	CASSSGQNYEQYF
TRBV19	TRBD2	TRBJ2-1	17	CASSIGKLAGVTHEQFF